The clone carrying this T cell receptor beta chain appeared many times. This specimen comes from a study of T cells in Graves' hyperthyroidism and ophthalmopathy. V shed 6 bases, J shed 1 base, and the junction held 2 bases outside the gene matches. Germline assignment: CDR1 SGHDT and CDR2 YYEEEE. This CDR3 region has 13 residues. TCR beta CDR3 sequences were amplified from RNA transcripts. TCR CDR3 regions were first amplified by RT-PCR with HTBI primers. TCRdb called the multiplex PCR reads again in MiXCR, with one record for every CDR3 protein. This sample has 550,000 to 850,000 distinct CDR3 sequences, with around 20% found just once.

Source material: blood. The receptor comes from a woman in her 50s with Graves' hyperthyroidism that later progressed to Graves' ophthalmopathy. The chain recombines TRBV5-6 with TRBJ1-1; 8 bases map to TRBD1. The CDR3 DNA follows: TGTGCCAGCACCGGACAGGGGAACACTGAAGCTTTCTTT. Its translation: CASTGQGNTEAFF.